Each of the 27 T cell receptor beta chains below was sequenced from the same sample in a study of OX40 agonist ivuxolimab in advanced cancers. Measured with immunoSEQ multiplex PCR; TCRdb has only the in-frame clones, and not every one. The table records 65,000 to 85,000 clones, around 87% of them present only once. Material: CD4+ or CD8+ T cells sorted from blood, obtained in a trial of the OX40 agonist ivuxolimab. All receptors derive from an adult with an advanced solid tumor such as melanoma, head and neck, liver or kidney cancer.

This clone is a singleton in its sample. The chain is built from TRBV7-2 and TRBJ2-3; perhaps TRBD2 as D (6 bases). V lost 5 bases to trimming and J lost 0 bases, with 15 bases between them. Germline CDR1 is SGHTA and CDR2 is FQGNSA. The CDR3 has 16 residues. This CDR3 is CASSLGRGLSTDTQYF. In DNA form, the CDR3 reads TGTGCCAGCAGCCTCGGGAGAGGGCTAAGCACAGATACGCAGTATTTT.

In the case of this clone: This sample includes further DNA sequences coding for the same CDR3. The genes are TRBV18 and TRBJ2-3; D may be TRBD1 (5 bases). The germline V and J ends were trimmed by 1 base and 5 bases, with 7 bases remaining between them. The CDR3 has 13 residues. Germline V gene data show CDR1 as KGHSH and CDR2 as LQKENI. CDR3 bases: TGTGCCAGCTCACCACGCAGGGAAGATACGCAGTATTTT. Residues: CASSPRREDTQYF. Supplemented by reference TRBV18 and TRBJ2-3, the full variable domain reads NAGVMQNPRHLVRRRGQEARLRCSPMKGHSHVYWYRQLPEEGLKFMVYLQKENIIDESGMPKERFSAEFPKEGPSILRIQQVVRGDSAAYFCASSPRREDTQYFGPGTRLTVL.

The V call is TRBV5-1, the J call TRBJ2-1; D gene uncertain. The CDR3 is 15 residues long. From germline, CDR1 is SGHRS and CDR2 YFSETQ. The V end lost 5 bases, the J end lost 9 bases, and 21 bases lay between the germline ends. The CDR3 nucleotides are TGCGCCAGCAGGGTTAGCTATACATTACATGGTGAGCAGTTCTTC. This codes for CASRVSYTLHGEQFF.

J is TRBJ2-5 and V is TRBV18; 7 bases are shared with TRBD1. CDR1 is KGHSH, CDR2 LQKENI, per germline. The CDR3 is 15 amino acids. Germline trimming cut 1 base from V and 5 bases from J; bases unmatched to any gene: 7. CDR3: CASSPRTGDGETQYF. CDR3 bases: TGTGCCAGCTCACCACGAACAGGGGATGGGGAGACCCAGTACTTC.

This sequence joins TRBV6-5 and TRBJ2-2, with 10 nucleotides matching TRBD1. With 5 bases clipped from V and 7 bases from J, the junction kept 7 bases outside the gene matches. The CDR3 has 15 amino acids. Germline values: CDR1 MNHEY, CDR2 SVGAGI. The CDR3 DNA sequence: TGTGCCAGCAGTGCAGGGACAGGGGAAATCGGGGAGCTGTTTTTT. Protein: CASSAGTGEIGELFF.

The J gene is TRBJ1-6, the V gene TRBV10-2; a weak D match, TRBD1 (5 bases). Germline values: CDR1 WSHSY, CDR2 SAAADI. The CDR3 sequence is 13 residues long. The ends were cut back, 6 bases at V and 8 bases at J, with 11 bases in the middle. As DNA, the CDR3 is TGCGCCAGCAGGTGGGGAGGGGATTCACCCCTCCACTTT. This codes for CASRWGGDSPLHF.

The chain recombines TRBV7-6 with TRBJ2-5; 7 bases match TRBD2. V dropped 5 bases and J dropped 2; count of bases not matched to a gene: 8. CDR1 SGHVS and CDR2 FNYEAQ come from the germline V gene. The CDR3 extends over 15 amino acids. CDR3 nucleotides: TGTGCCAGCAGCACCCAAGCGGGGATGCAAGAGACCCAGTACTTC. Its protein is CASSTQAGMQETQYF.

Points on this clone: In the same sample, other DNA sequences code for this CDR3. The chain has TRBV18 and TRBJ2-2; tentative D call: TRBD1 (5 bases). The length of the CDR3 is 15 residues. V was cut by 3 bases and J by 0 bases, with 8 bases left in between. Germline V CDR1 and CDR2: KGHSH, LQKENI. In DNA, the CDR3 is TGTGCCAGCTCACCTGGGGCCCCGAACACCGGGGAGCTGTTTTTT. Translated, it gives CASSPGAPNTGELFF.

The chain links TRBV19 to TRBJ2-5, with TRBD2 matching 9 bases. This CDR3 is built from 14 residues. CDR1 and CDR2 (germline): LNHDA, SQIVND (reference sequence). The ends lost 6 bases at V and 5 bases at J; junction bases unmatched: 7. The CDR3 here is CASRPVAGVETQYF. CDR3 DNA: TGTGCCAGTAGGCCGGTAGCGGGGGTGGAGACCCAGTACTTC.

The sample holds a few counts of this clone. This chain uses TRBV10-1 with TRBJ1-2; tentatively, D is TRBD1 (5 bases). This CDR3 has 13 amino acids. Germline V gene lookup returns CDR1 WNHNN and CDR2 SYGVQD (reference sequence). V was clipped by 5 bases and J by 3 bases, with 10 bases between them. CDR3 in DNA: TGCGCCAGCAGTCAGACAGCAGACTATGGCTACACCTTC. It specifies CASSQTADYGYTF.

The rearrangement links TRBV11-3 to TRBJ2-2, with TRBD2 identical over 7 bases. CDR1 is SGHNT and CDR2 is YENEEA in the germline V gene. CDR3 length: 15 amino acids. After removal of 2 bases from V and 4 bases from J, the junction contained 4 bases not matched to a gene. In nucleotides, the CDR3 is TGTGCCAGCAGCTTAAGCGGGGCTAGCACCGGGGAGCTGTTTTTT. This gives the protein CASSLSGASTGELFF.

In DNA, the CDR3 is TGTGCCAGCAGCATTAACAGGGGTGACAATCAGCCCCAGCATTTT. This sequence encodes CASSINRGDNQPQHF. The chain has TRBV7-2 and TRBJ1-5; 7 bases line up with TRBD1. Germline V gene sequence: CDR1 SGHTA, CDR2 FQGNSA. Trimming removed 5 bases from V and 3 bases from J; junction bases left unmatched: 7. The CDR3 has 15 amino acids.

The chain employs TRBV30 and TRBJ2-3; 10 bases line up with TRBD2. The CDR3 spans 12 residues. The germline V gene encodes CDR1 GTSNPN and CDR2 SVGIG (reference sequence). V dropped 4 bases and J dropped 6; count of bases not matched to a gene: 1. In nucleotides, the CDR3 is TGTGCCTGGACTAGCGGGGGTGATACGCAGTATTTT. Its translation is CAWTSGGDTQYF.

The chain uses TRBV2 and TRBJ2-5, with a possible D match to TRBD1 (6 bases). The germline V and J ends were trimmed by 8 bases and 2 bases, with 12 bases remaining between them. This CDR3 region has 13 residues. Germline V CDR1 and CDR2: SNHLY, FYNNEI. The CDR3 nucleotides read TGTGCCAGCGGAGGACAGCAACAAGAGACCCAGTACTTC. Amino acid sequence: CASGGQQQETQYF.

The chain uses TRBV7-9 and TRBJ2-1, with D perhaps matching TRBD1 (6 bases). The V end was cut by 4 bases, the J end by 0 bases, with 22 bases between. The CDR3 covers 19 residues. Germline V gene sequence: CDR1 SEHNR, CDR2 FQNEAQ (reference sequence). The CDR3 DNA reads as TGTGCCAGCAGCTCAACATTAGGGGGAAAGACAACCTCCTACAATGAGCAGTTCTTC. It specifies CASSSTLGGKTTSYNEQFF.

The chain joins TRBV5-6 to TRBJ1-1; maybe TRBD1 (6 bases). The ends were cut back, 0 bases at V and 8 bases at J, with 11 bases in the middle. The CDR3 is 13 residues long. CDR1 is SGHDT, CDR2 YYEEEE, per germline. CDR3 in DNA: TGTGCCAGCAGCTTGGTGGTCGGGACAGAAGCTTTCTTT. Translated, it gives CASSLVVGTEAFF.

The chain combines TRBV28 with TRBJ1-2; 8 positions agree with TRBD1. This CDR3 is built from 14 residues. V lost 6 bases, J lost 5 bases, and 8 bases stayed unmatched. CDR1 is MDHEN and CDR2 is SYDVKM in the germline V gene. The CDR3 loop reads CASRSGGSGYGYTF. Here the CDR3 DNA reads TGTGCCAGCAGGTCAGGGGGCTCCGGGTATGGCTACACCTTC.

The CDR3 region has the DNA TGCGCCAGCAGCTTGGGTTTGGCTAGCGGGGGGGAACAAGAGACCCAGTACTTC. As protein: CASSLGLASGGEQETQYF. V is TRBV5-1 and J is TRBJ2-5; TRBD2 agrees at 12 bases. From germline, CDR1 is SGHRS and CDR2 YFSETQ. Trimming cost V 0 bases and J 2 bases; bases outside gene matches: 8. CDR3 length: 18 residues.

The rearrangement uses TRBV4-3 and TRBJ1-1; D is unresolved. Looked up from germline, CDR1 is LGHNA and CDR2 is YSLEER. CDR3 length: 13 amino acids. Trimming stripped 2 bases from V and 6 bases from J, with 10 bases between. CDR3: CASSQWRAAEAFF. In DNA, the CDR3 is TGCGCCAGCAGCCAATGGCGGGCTGCTGAAGCTTTCTTT.

CDR3 sequence (DNA): TGTGCCAGCAGCTTGGGGGGGCCGGGGACTGAAGCTTTCTTT. Amino acids: CASSLGGPGTEAFF. The chain has TRBV5-5 and TRBJ1-1, with D maybe TRBD1 (6 bases). The CDR3 consists of 14 residues. Germline CDR1 SGHKS, CDR2 YYEKEE (reference sequence). Trimming stripped 0 bases from V and 5 bases from J, with 11 bases between.

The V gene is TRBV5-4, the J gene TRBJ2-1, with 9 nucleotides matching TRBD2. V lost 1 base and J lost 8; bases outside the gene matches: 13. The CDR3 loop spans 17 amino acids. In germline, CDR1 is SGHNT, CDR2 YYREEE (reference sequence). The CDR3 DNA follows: TGTGCCAGCAGCTTGTTTCTAGCGGGGACCGCTACGGATGAGCAGTTCTTC. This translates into CASSLFLAGTATDEQFF.

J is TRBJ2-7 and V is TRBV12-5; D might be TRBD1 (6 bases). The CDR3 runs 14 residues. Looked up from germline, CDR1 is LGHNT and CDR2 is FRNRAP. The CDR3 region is CAAPPQDSSYEQYF. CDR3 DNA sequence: TGTGCCGCCCCCCCACAGGACAGCTCCTACGAGCAGTACTTC.

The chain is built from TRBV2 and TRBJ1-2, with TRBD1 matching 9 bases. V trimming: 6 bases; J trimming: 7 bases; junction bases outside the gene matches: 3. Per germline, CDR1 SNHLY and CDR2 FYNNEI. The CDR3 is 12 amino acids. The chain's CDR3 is CASSGTGPGYTF. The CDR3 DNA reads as TGTGCCAGCAGCGGGACAGGGCCTGGCTACACCTTC.

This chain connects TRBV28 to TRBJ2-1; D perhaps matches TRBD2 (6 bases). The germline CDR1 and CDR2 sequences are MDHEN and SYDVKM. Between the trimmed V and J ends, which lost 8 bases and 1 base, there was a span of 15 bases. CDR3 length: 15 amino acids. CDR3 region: CASHAGTPSYNEQFF. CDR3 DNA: TGTGCCAGCCACGCAGGGACTCCTTCCTACAATGAGCAGTTCTTC.

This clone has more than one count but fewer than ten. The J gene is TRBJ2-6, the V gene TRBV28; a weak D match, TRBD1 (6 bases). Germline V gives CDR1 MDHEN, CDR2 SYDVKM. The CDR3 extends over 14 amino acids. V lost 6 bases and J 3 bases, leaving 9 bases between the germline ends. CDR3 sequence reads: CASRQGYGANVLTF. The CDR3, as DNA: TGTGCCAGCAGACAGGGTTATGGGGCCAACGTCCTGACTTTC.

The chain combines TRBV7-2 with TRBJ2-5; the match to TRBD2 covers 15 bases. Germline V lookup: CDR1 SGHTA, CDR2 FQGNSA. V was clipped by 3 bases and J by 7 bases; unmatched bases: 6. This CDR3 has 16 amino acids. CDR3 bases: TGTGCCAGCAGCTTCGGACTAGCGGGGGGGCCGGGGACCCAGTACTTC. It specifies CASSFGLAGGPGTQYF.

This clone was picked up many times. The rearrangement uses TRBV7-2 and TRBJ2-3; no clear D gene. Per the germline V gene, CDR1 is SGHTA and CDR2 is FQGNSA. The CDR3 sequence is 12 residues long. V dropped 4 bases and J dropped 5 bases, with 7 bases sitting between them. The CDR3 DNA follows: TGTGCCAGCAGCTCAAATCGAGATACGCAGTATTTT. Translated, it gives CASSSNRDTQYF.